The sample holds many counts of the clone carrying this T cell receptor (beta chain). What it binds is not known. The entry originates in a study of identical twins. Study results and limitations: With abundant cord blood beta clonotypes, insertions were fewer; memory repertoires showed no such pattern. Out-of-frame alpha sequences common to twins exhibited an excess of low generation probability.

cDNA carried unique molecular identifiers, and a universal primer site was added by template switching. Using its own MiXCR run on the 5' RACE reads, TCRdb lists one record per CDR3 protein. The sample shows some 500,000 distinct CDR3 sequences, around 20% of them seen only once. Germline V gene sequence: CDR1 SEHNR, CDR2 FQNEAQ (reference sequence). The CDR3 extends over 16 amino acids. The junction had 7 bases not matched to a gene; V was cut back by 4 bases and J by 6 bases. These same records also appear under a second study, on T cells expressing NK-cell markers. This second report adds: With respect to HCMV, most of the eight sequenced donors were seropositive, and one was seronegative.

The sequence was obtained from a woman aged 18-30 years in good health. The rearrangement joins TRBV7-9 to TRBJ2-1; TRBD2 matches 12 bases. The specimen was CD4+ T cells sorted from blood. The CDR3 DNA reads TGTGCCAGCAGCTACCCTAGCGGGAGGGCCATCAATGAGCAGTTCTTC. It yields the protein CASSYPSGRAINEQFF.